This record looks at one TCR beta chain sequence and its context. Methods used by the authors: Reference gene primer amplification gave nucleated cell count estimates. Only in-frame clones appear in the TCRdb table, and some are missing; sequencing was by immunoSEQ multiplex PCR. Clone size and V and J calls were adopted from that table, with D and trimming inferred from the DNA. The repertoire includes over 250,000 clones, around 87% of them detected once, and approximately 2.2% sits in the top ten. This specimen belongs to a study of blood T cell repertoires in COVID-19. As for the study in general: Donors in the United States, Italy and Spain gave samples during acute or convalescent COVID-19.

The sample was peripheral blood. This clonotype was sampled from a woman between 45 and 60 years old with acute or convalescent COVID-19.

The CDR3: CASSLPRTADLAKNIQYF. The CDR3 DNA sequence: TGTGCCAGCAGCTTGCCCCGGACAGCTGATCTAGCCAAAAACATTCAGTACTTC. This sequence joins TRBV5-8 and TRBJ2-4, with D perhaps TRBD1 (6 bases). Trimming stripped 1 base from V and 0 bases from J, with 17 bases between. The germline V gene has CDR1 SGHTS and CDR2 YDEGEE. The CDR3 has 18 amino acids.